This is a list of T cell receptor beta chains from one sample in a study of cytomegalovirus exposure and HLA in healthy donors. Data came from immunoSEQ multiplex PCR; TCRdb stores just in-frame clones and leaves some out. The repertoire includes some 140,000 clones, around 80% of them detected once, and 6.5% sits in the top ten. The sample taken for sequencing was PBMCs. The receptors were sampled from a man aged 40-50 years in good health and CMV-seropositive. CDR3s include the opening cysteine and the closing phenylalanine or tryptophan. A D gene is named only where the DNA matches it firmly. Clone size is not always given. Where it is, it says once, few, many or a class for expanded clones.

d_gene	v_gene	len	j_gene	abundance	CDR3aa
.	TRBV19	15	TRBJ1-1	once	CASSIGPGVSTEAFF
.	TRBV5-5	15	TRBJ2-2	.	CASSVTGVDTGELFF
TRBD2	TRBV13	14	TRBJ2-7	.	CASSRGLAGLEQYF
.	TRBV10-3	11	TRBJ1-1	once	CAISESYEAFF
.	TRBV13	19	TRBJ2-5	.	CASGLWGLGASGGQETQYF
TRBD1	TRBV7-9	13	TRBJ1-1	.	CASSYRGSAEAFF
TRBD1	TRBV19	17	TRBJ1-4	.	CASSTPPGGPRNEKLFF
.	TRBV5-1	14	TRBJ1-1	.	CASSSIIQDTEAFF
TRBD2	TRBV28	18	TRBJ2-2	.	CASSLDLAGEENTGELFF
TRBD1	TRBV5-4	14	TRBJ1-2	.	CASSLADRGRGYTF
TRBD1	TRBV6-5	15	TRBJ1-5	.	CASSRGTGYRQPQHF
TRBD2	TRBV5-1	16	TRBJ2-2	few	CASRQLAGGNDGELFF
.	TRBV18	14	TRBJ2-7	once	CASSPSYSEDEQYF
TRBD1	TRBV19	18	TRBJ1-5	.	CASSTIIYRGGDLQPQHF
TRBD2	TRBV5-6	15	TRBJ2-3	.	CASSDPSGRTDTQYF
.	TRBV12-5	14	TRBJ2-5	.	CASAPAGPVETQYF
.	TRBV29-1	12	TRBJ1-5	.	CSVGASNQPQHF
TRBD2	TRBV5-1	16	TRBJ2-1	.	CASSLEVLAGYNEQFF
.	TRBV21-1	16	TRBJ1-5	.	CASSKAIGQEGQPQHF
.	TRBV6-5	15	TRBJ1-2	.	CASSYGQGSGYGYTF